The source of this T cell receptor (beta chain) is a study of blood T cell repertoires in COVID-19. Some clones are missing from TCRdb's copy, which holds only in-frame ones; the method was immunoSEQ multiplex PCR. The sample holds roughly 150,000 clones, roughly 83% seen once. The clonotype originates from a man aged 70 or older who had been exposed to COVID-19. Material: PBMCs or T cells enriched from blood (not recorded which).

This chain's CDR3 is CASSLAGQGSGELFF. The CDR3 DNA reads TGCGCCAGCAGCTTGGCGGGACAGGGATCCGGGGAGCTGTTTTTT. The rearrangement links TRBV5-1 to TRBJ2-2, with 9 bases matching TRBD1. CDR3 length: 15 amino acids. CDR1 is SGHRS, CDR2 YFSETQ, per germline. V was pared by 0 bases and J by 6 bases, with 3 bases of the junction left unmatched. The entire variable domain, with the rest obtained from reference TRBV5-1 and TRBJ2-2, is as follows: KAGVTQTPRYLIKTRGQQVTLSCSPISGHRSVSWYQQTPGQGLQFLFEYFSETQRNKGNFPGRFSGRQFSNSRSEMNVSTLELGDSALYLCASSLAGQGSGELFFGEGSRLTVL.